This T cell receptor beta chain came from a study of Ad26.COV2.S vaccination and SARS-CoV-2 variants. Libraries were prepared by immunoSEQ multiplex PCR; TCRdb keeps only in-frame clonotypes and omits some of them. The profile shows over 400,000 clones, 75% to 90% of them singletons. The germline V and J ends were trimmed by 3 bases and 3 bases, with 12 bases remaining between them. Germline V gives CDR1 SGHRS, CDR2 YFSETQ. CDR3 length: 15 residues. This sample's treatment: around 19 received Ad26.COV2.S at low or high dose, single or two shots; about 5 received placebo; per-sample allocation not given. At day 63 after the first vaccine or placebo injection, samples were drawn.

Specimen: peripheral blood, collected in a trial of Ad26.COV2.S vaccine versus placebo. This sequence was found in a person aged 18-60 years who received the Ad26.COV2.S COVID-19 vaccine or a placebo. The chain joins TRBV5-1 to TRBJ2-2; the D is unclear. The CDR3 bases are TGCGCCAGCAGCTCGTTCGGCGTACACACCGGGGAGCTGTTTTTT. It yields the protein CASSSFGVHTGELFF.